Listed here are 21 T cell receptor beta chains from one sample, sequenced in a study of blood T cell repertoires in COVID-19. Generated by immunoSEQ multiplex PCR, the TCRdb table keeps only in-frame clones and is missing some. The sample shows under 500,000 clones, more than 85% of them seen only once. Sequencing was done on a sample of peripheral blood. These TCRs come from a woman aged 30 to 39 with acute or convalescent COVID-19.

The V and J genes are TRBV6-5 and TRBJ2-5, with 7 bases identical to TRBD1. The germline V gene encodes CDR1 MNHEY and CDR2 SVGAGI. The junction had 7 bases not matched to a gene; V was cut back by 5 bases and J by 1 base. CDR3 length: 15 amino acids. CDR3 in DNA: TGTGCCAGCAGTAGGTTAGGGACAGCCCAAGAGACCCAGTACTTC. As protein: CASSRLGTAQETQYF.

This chain connects TRBV18 to TRBJ1-5; D possibly corresponds to TRBD1 (5 bases). V was pared by 3 bases and J by 4 bases, with 13 bases between. Germline V gene data show CDR1 as KGHSH and CDR2 as LQKENI. The CDR3 consists of 15 residues. The CDR3 DNA sequence: TGTGCCAGCTCACCCCAGGGTGTATGGAATCAGCCCCAGCATTTT. This translates into CASSPQGVWNQPQHF.

This clone was seen once. The chain is built from TRBV6-5 and TRBJ1-5, with D unclear. V lost 6 bases, J lost 3 bases, and 9 bases lay in between. The CDR3 is 13 residues long. Per germline, CDR1 MNHEY and CDR2 SVGAGI. Here the CDR3 DNA reads TGTGCCAGCAGGCCACGGTTCAATCAGCCCCAGCATTTT. It yields the protein CASRPRFNQPQHF.

This clone was picked up a small number of times. V is TRBV19 and J is TRBJ2-2; 9 bases align to TRBD1. The germline CDR1 and CDR2 sequences are LNHDA and SQIVND (reference sequence). There are 12 residues in the CDR3. V was clipped by 10 bases and J by 7 bases; unmatched bases: 4. CDR3: CATGTGIGELFF. The CDR3 DNA sequence: TGTGCCACCGGGACAGGGATCGGGGAGCTGTTTTTT.

The chain employs TRBV10-3 and TRBJ2-2, with D possibly being TRBD1 (7 bases). The CDR3 totals 16 residues. Trimming took off 11 bases at V and 1 base at J, with 20 bases between the two ends. In germline, CDR1 is ENHRY, CDR2 SYGVKD. Here the CDR3 reads CAASRGQGENTGELFF. In DNA form, the CDR3 reads TGTGCCGCGAGCCGGGGGCAGGGGGAGAACACCGGGGAGCTGTTTTTT.

The chain carries TRBV11-2 and TRBJ2-2; 7 bases agree with TRBD1. The CDR3 spans 12 residues. Losses at the gene ends were 5 bases for V and 6 bases for J; bases not matched to a gene: 0. Germline CDR1 and CDR2: SGHAT and FQNNGV. The CDR3: CASSQGAGELFF. The DNA of the CDR3 is TGTGCCAGCAGCCAGGGGGCCGGGGAGCTGTTTTTT. The full variable domain, in which reference TRBV11-2 and TRBJ2-2 provide the parts outside the CDR3, is EAGVAQSPRYKIIEKRQSVAFWCNPISGHATLYWYQQILGQGPKLLIQFQNNGVVDDSQLPKDRFSAERLKGVDSTLKIQPAKLEDSAVYLCASSQGAGELFFGEGSRLTVL.

Ten or more counts support this clone. The J gene is TRBJ1-1, the V gene TRBV10-2; the D gene is possibly TRBD1 (5 bases). Trimming took off 8 bases at V and 3 bases at J, with 10 bases between the two ends. The CDR3 has 12 residues. Germline lookup yields CDR1 WSHSY and CDR2 SAAADI. This CDR3 reads CASGQGHTEAFF. DNA for the CDR3: TGCGCCAGCGGGCAGGGCCACACTGAAGCTTTCTTT.

The chain uses TRBV30 and TRBJ2-1; a weak D match, TRBD1 (5 bases). This CDR3 contains 13 residues. V shed 5 bases and J shed 8 bases, with 16 bases lying between them. The germline V gene has CDR1 GTSNPN and CDR2 SVGIG (reference sequence). CDR3 DNA sequence: TGTGCCTGGTTGAGTCGGCAGGGCTATGAGCAGTTCTTC. This gives the protein CAWLSRQGYEQFF.

This sequence joins TRBV9 and TRBJ2-5; 7 positions agree with TRBD1. The J segment lost 4 bases and the V segment lost 4 bases, leaving 7 bases of the junction unmatched. The CDR3 is made up of 14 amino acids. Looked up from germline, CDR1 is SGDLS and CDR2 is YYNGEE. Here the CDR3 reads CASSPRQGPETQYF. CDR3 DNA: TGTGCCAGCAGCCCCCGACAGGGCCCAGAGACCCAGTACTTC.

This rearrangement joins TRBV4-1 to TRBJ1-6; TRBD1 agrees at 7 bases. With V trimmed by 0 bases and J by 13 bases, 15 bases remained unmatched. Germline lookup yields CDR1 MGHRA and CDR2 YSYEKL. This CDR3 has 17 amino acids. Here the CDR3 reads CASSQDGAGTAISPLHF. Written as DNA, the CDR3 is TGCGCCAGCAGCCAAGATGGGGCGGGGACAGCGATCTCTCCCCTCCACTTT.

The gene calls are TRBV30 and TRBJ1-2; the D gene is possibly TRBD1 (6 bases). Trimming left V 3 bases short and J 5 bases short, with 19 bases between. CDR3 size: 15 residues. Germline V lookup: CDR1 GTSNPN, CDR2 SVGIG (reference sequence). The CDR3 coding sequence is TGTGCCTGGAGCCCAACGCGCCAGGGGAATTATGGCTACACCTTC. Translation: CAWSPTRQGNYGYTF.

The chain recombines TRBV2 with TRBJ1-5; D unclear. The length of the CDR3 is 14 residues. V was pared by 1 base and J by 1 base, with 5 bases between. The germline V gene has CDR1 SNHLY and CDR2 FYNNEI. The CDR3, as DNA: TGTGCCAGCAGTGAAGTCAGGAGCAATCAGCCCCAGCATTTT. Protein product: CASSEVRSNQPQHF. The variable domain in full, completed from reference TRBV2 and TRBJ1-5, reads EPEVTQTPSHQVTQMGQEVILRCVPISNHLYFYWYRQILGQKVEFLVSFYNNEISEKSEIFDDQFSVERPDGSNFTLKIRSTKLEDSAMYFCASSEVRSNQPQHFGDGTRLSIL.

This chain links TRBV21-1 with TRBJ1-6; the DNA was not used to check the table's D call, TRBD1. TRBV21-1 is classified as a pseudogene. This CDR3 is built from 15 residues. As DNA, the CDR3 is TGTGCCAGCAGCGCGGGGACAGGGTATAATTCACCCCTCCACTTT. Translation: CASSAGTGYNSPLHF.

The chain joins TRBV2 to TRBJ2-3, with 10 bases aligning to TRBD1. This CDR3 spans 15 amino acids. Germline CDR1 and CDR2: SNHLY and FYNNEI. After removal of 8 bases from V and 2 bases from J, the junction contained 7 bases not matched to a gene. CDR3 protein: CASDPGQGNTDTQYF. The CDR3 nucleotides are TGTGCCAGCGACCCGGGACAGGGGAACACAGATACGCAGTATTTT.

This chain uses TRBV25-1 with TRBJ1-1; weak D call: TRBD1 (5 bases). V lost 5 bases to trimming and J lost 1 base, with 8 bases between them. CDR1 and CDR2 (germline): MGHDK, SYGVNS. The CDR3 has 13 amino acids. Here the CDR3 reads CASSLTANTEAFF. The DNA of the CDR3 is TGTGCCAGCAGTTTGACAGCGAACACTGAAGCTTTCTTT.

The gene calls are TRBV6-1 and TRBJ1-1; D is undetermined. In germline, CDR1 is MNHNS, CDR2 SASEGT. Trimming stripped 1 base from V and 10 bases from J, with 10 bases between. The CDR3 runs 12 residues. CDR3 protein: CASSEGGRAAFF. CDR3 DNA sequence: TGTGCCAGCAGTGAAGGCGGCCGAGCAGCTTTCTTT.

The rearrangement joins TRBV28 to TRBJ1-4; tentatively, D is TRBD1 (5 bases). Germline CDR1 MDHEN, CDR2 SYDVKM. This CDR3 contains 15 residues. V lost 10 bases to trimming and J lost 8 bases, with 23 bases between them. CDR3 loop: CATQTLGQSPEKLFF. The CDR3 DNA reads as TGTGCCACCCAAACCCTCGGACAATCGCCCGAAAAACTGTTTTTT.

This clone appeared a few times. The chain is built from TRBV28 and TRBJ1-1; TRBD1 is a possible D gene (5 bases). CDR3 length: 15 amino acids. V gave up 2 bases and J gave up 3 bases, with 13 bases separating them. Germline CDR1 MDHEN, CDR2 SYDVKM. The CDR3 loop reads CASSLVAGRYTEAFF. The CDR3 DNA follows: TGTGCCAGCAGTTTAGTTGCAGGGAGGTACACTGAAGCTTTCTTT.

The chain recombines TRBV3-1 (or the pseudogene TRBV3-2) with TRBJ2-7; unclear D gene. V lost 5 bases and J 4 bases, leaving 6 bases between the germline ends. This CDR3 comprises 11 residues. Germline CDR1 is LGHDT and CDR2 is YNNKEL (reference sequence). The CDR3 DNA reads TGTGCCAGCAGCGCACAGTACGAGCAGTACTTC. Translated, it gives CASSAQYEQYF.

The chain uses TRBV12-3 or TRBV12-4 and TRBJ1-2, with TRBD1 matching over 9 bases. The CDR3 sequence is 13 residues long. The J segment lost 7 bases and the V segment lost 4 bases, leaving 4 bases of the junction unmatched. The CDR3 spells CASSYRGPGGYTF. The CDR3 nucleotides read TGTGCCAGCAGTTACAGGGGGCCGGGTGGCTACACCTTC.

This clone was detected only a few times. For the CDR3, the DNA is TGCGCCAGCAGCCAAGAATACAGGGGGATTCAGCCCCAGCATTTT. It yields the protein CASSQEYRGIQPQHF. The V call is TRBV4-1, the J call TRBJ1-5; 8 nucleotides align to TRBD1. Germline V lookup: CDR1 MGHRA, CDR2 YSYEKL. The CDR3 length is 15 residues. Trimming removed 0 bases from V and 6 bases from J; junction bases left unmatched: 4.